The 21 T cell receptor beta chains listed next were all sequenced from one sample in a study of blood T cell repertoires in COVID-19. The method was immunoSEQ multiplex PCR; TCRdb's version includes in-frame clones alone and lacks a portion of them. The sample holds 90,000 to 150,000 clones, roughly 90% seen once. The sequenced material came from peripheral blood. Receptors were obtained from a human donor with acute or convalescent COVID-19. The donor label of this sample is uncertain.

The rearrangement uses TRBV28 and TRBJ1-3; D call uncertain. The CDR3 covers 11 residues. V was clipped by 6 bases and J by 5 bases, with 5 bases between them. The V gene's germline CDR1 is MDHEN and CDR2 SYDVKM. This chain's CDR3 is CASRNRNTIYF. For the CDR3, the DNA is TGTGCCAGCAGGAACAGAAACACCATATATTTT.

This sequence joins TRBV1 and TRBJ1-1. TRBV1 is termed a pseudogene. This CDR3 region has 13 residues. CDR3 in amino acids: CTSSRWRTVEAFF. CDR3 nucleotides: TGCACCAGCAGCCGATGGAGGACGGTAGAAGCTTTCTTT.

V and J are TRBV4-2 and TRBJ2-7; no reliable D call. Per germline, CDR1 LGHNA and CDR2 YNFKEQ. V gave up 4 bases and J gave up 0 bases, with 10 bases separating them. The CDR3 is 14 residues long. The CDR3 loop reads CASSRRVNSYEQYF. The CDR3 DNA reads TGTGCCAGCAGCCGAAGAGTTAACTCCTACGAGCAGTACTTC.

This CDR3 is CASSHIQGDEKLFF. The DNA for the CDR3 is TGTGCCAGCTCGCATATACAGGGGGATGAAAAACTGTTTTTT. The chain joins TRBV18 to TRBJ1-4; 8 bases are shared with TRBD1. The germline V gene has CDR1 KGHSH and CDR2 LQKENI. The CDR3 covers 14 residues. V trimming: 6 bases; J trimming: 6 bases; junction bases outside the gene matches: 6.

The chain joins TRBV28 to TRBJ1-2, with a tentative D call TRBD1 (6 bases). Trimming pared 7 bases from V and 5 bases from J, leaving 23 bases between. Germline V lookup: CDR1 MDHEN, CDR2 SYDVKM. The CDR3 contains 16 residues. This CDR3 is CASKTSTGPWGYGYTF. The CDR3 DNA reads TGTGCCAGCAAAACCTCGACAGGCCCCTGGGGGTATGGCTACACCTTC.

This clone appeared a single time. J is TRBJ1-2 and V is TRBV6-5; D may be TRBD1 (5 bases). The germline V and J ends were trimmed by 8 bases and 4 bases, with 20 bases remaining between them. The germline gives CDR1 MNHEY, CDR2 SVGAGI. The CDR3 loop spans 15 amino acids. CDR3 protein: CASAFRAQGGYGYTF. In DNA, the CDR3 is TGTGCCAGCGCATTCCGGGCCCAGGGCGGCTATGGCTACACCTTC.

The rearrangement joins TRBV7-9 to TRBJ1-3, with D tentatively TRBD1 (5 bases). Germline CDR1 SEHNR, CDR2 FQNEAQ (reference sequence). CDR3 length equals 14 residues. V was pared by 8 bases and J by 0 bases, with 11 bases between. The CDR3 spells CASGSGSSGNTIYF. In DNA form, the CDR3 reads TGTGCCAGCGGTTCAGGGTCCTCTGGAAACACCATATATTTT.

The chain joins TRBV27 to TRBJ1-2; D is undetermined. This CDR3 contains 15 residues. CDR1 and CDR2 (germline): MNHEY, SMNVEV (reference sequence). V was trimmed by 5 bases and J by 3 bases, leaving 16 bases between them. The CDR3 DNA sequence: TGTGCCAGCAGTCCGTCCGGGGTGCTTGACTATGGCTACACCTTC. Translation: CASSPSGVLDYGYTF.

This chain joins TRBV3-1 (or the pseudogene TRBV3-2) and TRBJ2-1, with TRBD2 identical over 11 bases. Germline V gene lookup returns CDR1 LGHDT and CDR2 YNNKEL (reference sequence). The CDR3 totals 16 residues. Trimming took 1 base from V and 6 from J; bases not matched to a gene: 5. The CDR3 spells CASSQGRLAGTNEQFF. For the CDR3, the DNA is TGTGCCAGCAGCCAAGGAAGACTAGCGGGGACCAATGAGCAGTTCTTC.

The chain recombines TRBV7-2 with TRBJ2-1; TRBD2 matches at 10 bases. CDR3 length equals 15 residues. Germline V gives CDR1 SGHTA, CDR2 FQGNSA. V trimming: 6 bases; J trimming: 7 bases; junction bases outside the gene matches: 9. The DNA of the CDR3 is TGTGCCAGCAGACTTAGCGGGAGGTCGGGGAATGAGCAGTTCTTC. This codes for CASRLSGRSGNEQFF.

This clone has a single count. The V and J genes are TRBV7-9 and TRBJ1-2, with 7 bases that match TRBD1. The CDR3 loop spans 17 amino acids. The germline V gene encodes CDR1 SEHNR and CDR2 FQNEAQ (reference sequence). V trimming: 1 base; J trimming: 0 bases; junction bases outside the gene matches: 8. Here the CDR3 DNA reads TGTGCCAGCAGCTTAGTTGGCAGGGGGGAATCTAACTATGGCTACACCTTC. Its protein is CASSLVGRGESNYGYTF. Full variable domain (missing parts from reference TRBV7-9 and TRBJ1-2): DTGVSQNPRHKITKRGQNVTFRCDPISEHNRLYWYRQTLGQGPEFLTYFQNEAQLEKSRLLSDRFSAERPKGSFSTLEIQRTEQGDSAMYLCASSLVGRGESNYGYTFGSGTRLTVV.

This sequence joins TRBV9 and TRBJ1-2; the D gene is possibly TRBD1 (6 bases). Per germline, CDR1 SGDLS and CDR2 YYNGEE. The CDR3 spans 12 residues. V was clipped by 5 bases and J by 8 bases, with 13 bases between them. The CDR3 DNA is TGTGCCAGCAGAGCACAGGGTGTAGGCTACACCTTC. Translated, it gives CASRAQGVGYTF.

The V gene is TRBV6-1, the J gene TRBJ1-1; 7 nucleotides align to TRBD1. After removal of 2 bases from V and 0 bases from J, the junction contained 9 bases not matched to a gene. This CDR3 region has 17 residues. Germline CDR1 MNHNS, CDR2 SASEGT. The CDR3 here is CASSEWRDRTMNTEAFF. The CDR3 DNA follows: TGTGCCAGCAGTGAATGGCGGGACAGAACCATGAACACTGAAGCTTTCTTT.

This CDR3 is CASSPPGGVYGYTF. CDR3 DNA: TGTGCCAGCAGTCCCCCAGGGGGTGTCTATGGCTACACCTTC. The genes are TRBV27 and TRBJ1-2, with 7 bases identical to TRBD1. With V trimmed by 5 bases and J by 4 bases, 7 bases remained unmatched. Germline V CDR1 and CDR2: MNHEY, SMNVEV (reference sequence). The CDR3 is made up of 14 amino acids.

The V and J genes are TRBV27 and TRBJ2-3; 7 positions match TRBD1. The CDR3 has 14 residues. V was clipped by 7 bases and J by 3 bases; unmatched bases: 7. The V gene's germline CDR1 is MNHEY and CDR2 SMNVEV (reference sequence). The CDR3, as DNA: TGTGCCAGCACCCGGACAGGAGAAACAGATACGCAGTATTTT. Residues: CASTRTGETDTQYF.

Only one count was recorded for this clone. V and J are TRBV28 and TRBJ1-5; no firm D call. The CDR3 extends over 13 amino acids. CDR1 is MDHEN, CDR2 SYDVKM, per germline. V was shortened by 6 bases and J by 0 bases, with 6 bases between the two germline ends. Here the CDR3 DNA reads TGTGCCAGCAGACTTTATAGCAATCAGCCCCAGCATTTT. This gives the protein CASRLYSNQPQHF.

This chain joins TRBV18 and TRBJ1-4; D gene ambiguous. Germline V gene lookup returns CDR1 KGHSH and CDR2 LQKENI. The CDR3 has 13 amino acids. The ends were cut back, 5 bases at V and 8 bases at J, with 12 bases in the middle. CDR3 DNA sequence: TGTGCCAGCTCAACCGGGAGCAGGGAAAAACTGTTTTTT. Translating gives CASSTGSREKLFF.

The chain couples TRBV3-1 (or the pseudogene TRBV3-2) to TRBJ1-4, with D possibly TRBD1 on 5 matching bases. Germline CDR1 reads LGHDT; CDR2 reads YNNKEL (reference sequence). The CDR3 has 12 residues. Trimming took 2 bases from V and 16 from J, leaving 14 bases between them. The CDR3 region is CASSQFGGDPFF. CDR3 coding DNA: TGTGCCAGCAGCCAATTCGGGGGGGATCCGTTTTTT.

CDR3 nucleotide sequence: TGTGCCAGCAGCCCGCGTTTAGCGGGACTATACAATGAGCAGTTCTTC. Encoded protein: CASSPRLAGLYNEQFF. The J gene is TRBJ2-1, the V gene TRBV11-2; TRBD2 matches 8 bases. The CDR3 contains 16 residues. With 5 bases clipped from V and 4 bases from J, the junction kept 10 bases outside the gene matches. Germline V gene sequence: CDR1 SGHAT, CDR2 FQNNGV.

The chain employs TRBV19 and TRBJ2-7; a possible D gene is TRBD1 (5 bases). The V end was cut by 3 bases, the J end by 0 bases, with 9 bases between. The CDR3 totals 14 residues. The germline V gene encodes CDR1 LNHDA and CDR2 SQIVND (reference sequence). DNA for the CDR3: TGTGCCAGTAGTATCCAGGGAAGCTCCTACGAGCAGTACTTC. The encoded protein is CASSIQGSSYEQYF.

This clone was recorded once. The CDR3 DNA is TGTGCCAGCAGACTAGCGGGGAACACAGATACGCAGTATTTT. Its protein product is CASRLAGNTDTQYF. This chain joins TRBV6-5 and TRBJ2-3, with 10 bases fitting TRBD2. V was clipped by 6 bases and J by 2 bases; unmatched bases: 2. Germline V gene data show CDR1 as MNHEY and CDR2 as SVGAGI. The CDR3 length is 14 residues.